The next 17 T cell receptor beta chains were all read from a single sample in a study of cytomegalovirus exposure and HLA in healthy donors. PCR involved 60 Vbeta and 13 Jbeta primers. The assay was immunoSEQ multiplex PCR, and TCRdb's table has in-frame clones only and misses some. The repertoire has some 180,000 clones, roughly 78% of them found once; the top ten carry 4.4%. The specimen was PBMCs. The receptors shown here come from a woman aged 30 to 39 in good health and CMV-seropositive.

The rearrangement uses TRBV9 and TRBJ2-1; 7 bases align to TRBD2. CDR3 size: 17 residues. V was clipped by 3 bases and J by 4 bases; unmatched bases: 13. The germline CDR1 and CDR2 sequences are SGDLS and YYNGEE. The CDR3 loop is CASSGLPSGGVYNEQFF. For the CDR3, the DNA is TGTGCCAGCAGCGGCCTTCCTAGCGGAGGGGTATACAATGAGCAGTTCTTC.

The DNA of the CDR3 is TGTGCCAGCAGCTCCCTCACTAGCGATAAGCAGTTCTTC. Protein sequence: CASSSLTSDKQFF. The V and J genes are TRBV14 and TRBJ2-1; 7 nucleotides match TRBD2. CDR3 length: 13 amino acids. CDR1 SGHDN and CDR2 FVKESK come from the germline V gene. The trim removed 5 bases at V and 11 bases at J, leaving 9 bases unmatched.

This chain uses TRBV4-3 with TRBJ2-1; tentatively, D is TRBD2 (7 bases). Germline lookup yields CDR1 LGHNA and CDR2 YSLEER. V shed 5 bases and J shed 6 bases, with 14 bases lying between them. The CDR3 totals 14 residues. The DNA of the CDR3 is TGCGCCAGCAGCAGGGGGGGGTTCGGCAATGAGCAGTTCTTC. It translates to CASSRGGFGNEQFF.

V gene TRBV4-1 combines with J gene TRBJ2-1, with 12 bases matching TRBD2. From germline, CDR1 is MGHRA and CDR2 YSYEKL. The V segment lost 4 bases and the J segment 6 bases; nucleotides outside the gene matches: 7. The CDR3 sequence is 16 residues long. This chain's CDR3 is CASSRPGLAGRNEQFF. As DNA, the CDR3 is TGCGCCAGCAGCCGACCAGGACTAGCGGGACGCAATGAGCAGTTCTTC.

V and J are TRBV5-5 and TRBJ1-2; TRBD1 aligns across 8 bases. V shed 5 bases and J 4 bases; nucleotides not matched to a gene: 13. This CDR3 comprises 16 residues. Looked up from germline, CDR1 is SGHKS and CDR2 is YYEKEE (reference sequence). CDR3 nucleotide sequence: TGTGCCAGCAGTTTGAAGGGGCAGGGGGCCGGCTATGGCTACACCTTC. It codes for CASSLKGQGAGYGYTF.

The V and J genes are TRBV7-9 and TRBJ2-7; 10 positions match TRBD1. Germline V gene sequence: CDR1 SEHNR, CDR2 FQNEAQ (reference sequence). Losses at the gene ends were 5 bases for V and 2 bases for J; bases not matched to a gene: 6. CDR3 length: 15 amino acids. The CDR3 nucleotides are TGTGCCAGCAGCCCGAGACAGGGGGCTGCCTACGAGCAGTACTTC. Translating gives CASSPRQGAAYEQYF. Together with reference TRBV7-9 and TRBJ2-7, the CDR3 gives the full variable domain: DTGVSQNPRHKITKRGQNVTFRCDPISEHNRLYWYRQTLGQGPEFLTYFQNEAQLEKSRLLSDRFSAERPKGSFSTLEIQRTEQGDSAMYLCASSPRQGAAYEQYFGPGTRLTVT.

This clone was picked up one time. The chain employs TRBV11-2 and TRBJ1-2; possibly TRBD1 for D (6 bases). This CDR3 spans 15 amino acids. Germline values: CDR1 SGHAT, CDR2 FQNNGV. The V gene lost 1 base and the J gene lost 3 bases, with 12 bases spanning the gap. The CDR3 nucleotides read TGTGCCAGCAGCTTAGCAAACACAGGGTACTATGGCTACACCTTC. As protein: CASSLANTGYYGYTF.

The chain has TRBV6-5 and TRBJ1-1; D is ambiguous. V lost 2 bases and J lost 1, with 5 bases in between. The germline CDR1 and CDR2 sequences are MNHEY and SVGAGI. The CDR3 runs to 13 residues. The CDR3 is CASSYAGNTEAFF. CDR3 nucleotides: TGTGCCAGCAGTTACGCAGGGAACACTGAAGCTTTCTTT.

The rearrangement joins TRBV30 to TRBJ2-2; D perhaps matches TRBD2 (7 bases). There are 16 residues in the CDR3. Trimming took 1 base from V and 3 from J, leaving 15 bases between them. Germline assignment: CDR1 GTSNPN and CDR2 SVGIG (reference sequence). CDR3 region: CAWSGGGHLDTGELFF. For the CDR3, the DNA is TGTGCCTGGAGTGGGGGGGGACATTTGGACACCGGGGAGCTGTTTTTT. Drawing the rest from reference TRBV30 and TRBJ2-2, the complete variable domain is SQTIHQWPATLVQPVGSPLSLECTVEGTSNPNLYWYRQAAGRGLQLLFYSVGIGQISSEVPQNLSASRPQDRQFILSSKKLLLSDSGFYLCAWSGGGHLDTGELFFGEGSRLTVL.

As concerns this clone: Other DNA sequences in this sample translate to the same CDR3. The chain combines TRBV27 with TRBJ1-1, with 11 bases lining up with TRBD1. The CDR3 length is 13 residues. The V gene's germline CDR1 is MNHEY and CDR2 SMNVEV (reference sequence). V trimming: 5 bases; J trimming: 7 bases; junction bases outside the gene matches: 3. CDR3 region: CASSPGTGGEAFF. The CDR3 DNA reads TGTGCCAGCAGTCCTGGGACAGGGGGTGAAGCTTTCTTT.

The chain recombines TRBV11-3 with TRBJ2-3; weak D call: TRBD2 (5 bases). The CDR3 runs 14 residues. Trimming removed 7 bases at V and 4 bases at J, with 15 bases between. Per the germline V gene, CDR1 is SGHNT and CDR2 is YENEEA. The CDR3 DNA reads as TGTGCCAGCAAAGCACCGGCGGAGGCAGATACGCAGTATTTT. It translates to CASKAPAEADTQYF.

The chain is built from TRBV7-6 and TRBJ2-7; 10 bases agree with TRBD2. Germline V CDR1 and CDR2: SGHVS, FNYEAQ. V shed 5 bases and J 6 bases; nucleotides not matched to a gene: 7. This CDR3 spans 14 amino acids. The CDR3: CASSQSGGAFEQYF. CDR3 nucleotides: TGTGCCAGCAGCCAGAGCGGGGGGGCCTTCGAGCAGTACTTC. Filled out from reference TRBV7-6 and TRBJ2-7, the complete variable domain reads GAGVSQSPRYKVTKRGQDVALRCDPISGHVSLYWYRQALGQGPEFLTYFNYEAQQDKSGLPNDRFSAERPEGSISTLTIQRTEQRDSAMYRCASSQSGGAFEQYFGPGTRLTVT.

This chain joins TRBV5-1 and TRBJ2-2; TRBD2 matches at 8 bases. The CDR3 contains 17 residues. Germline V gene data show CDR1 as SGHRS and CDR2 as YFSETQ. With V trimmed by 0 bases and J by 4 bases, 8 bases remained unmatched. CDR3 DNA sequence: TGCGCCAGCAGCTTGGCGGTCTCGGGGGGGCCCACCGGGGAGCTGTTTTTT. The encoded protein is CASSLAVSGGPTGELFF.

This rearrangement joins TRBV2 to TRBJ1-2, with 8 bases fitting TRBD1. The V and J ends lost 4 bases and 0 bases, in that order; junction bases with no gene match: 19. Germline V gene lookup returns CDR1 SNHLY and CDR2 FYNNEI. This CDR3 is built from 20 residues. The CDR3 sequence is CASSGFIVHLWTGPNYGYTF. CDR3 DNA: TGTGCCAGCAGTGGGTTTATCGTCCATCTTTGGACAGGGCCTAACTATGGCTACACCTTC. Looking up the rest from reference TRBV2 and TRBJ1-2 gives the full variable domain: EPEVTQTPSHQVTQMGQEVILRCVPISNHLYFYWYRQILGQKVEFLVSFYNNEISEKSEIFDDQFSVERPDGSNFTLKIRSTKLEDSAMYFCASSGFIVHLWTGPNYGYTFGSGTRLTVV.

The rearrangement links TRBV11-3 to TRBJ2-3, with D possibly being TRBD2 (6 bases). The CDR3 extends over 14 amino acids. CDR1 is SGHNT and CDR2 is YENEEA in the germline V gene. V gave up 3 bases and J gave up 5 bases, with 12 bases separating them. The chain's CDR3 is CASSLGLGRDTQYF. CDR3 DNA sequence: TGTGCCAGCAGCTTGGGACTGGGGAGAGATACGCAGTATTTT.

This clone was counted a few times. This chain uses TRBV11-2 with TRBJ2-7, with D possibly matching TRBD2 (6 bases). The CDR3 runs 15 residues. The germline CDR1 and CDR2 sequences are SGHAT and FQNNGV. Trimming stripped 1 base from V and 0 bases from J, with 10 bases between. CDR3: CASSLAAGSSYEQYF. The CDR3 DNA follows: TGTGCCAGCAGCTTAGCCGCGGGGAGCTCCTACGAGCAGTACTTC. Full variable domain (remainder filled in from reference TRBV11-2 and TRBJ2-7): EAGVAQSPRYKIIEKRQSVAFWCNPISGHATLYWYQQILGQGPKLLIQFQNNGVVDDSQLPKDRFSAERLKGVDSTLKIQPAKLEDSAVYLCASSLAAGSSYEQYFGPGTRLTVT.

V is TRBV6-5 and J is TRBJ1-1; a possible D gene is TRBD1 (5 bases). Germline assignment: CDR1 MNHEY and CDR2 SVGAGI. V was pared by 1 base and J by 5 bases, with 11 bases between. The CDR3 is 14 residues long. This chain's CDR3 is CASSYFSGQTEAFF. The CDR3 nucleotides read TGTGCCAGCAGTTACTTTTCAGGGCAGACTGAAGCTTTCTTT.